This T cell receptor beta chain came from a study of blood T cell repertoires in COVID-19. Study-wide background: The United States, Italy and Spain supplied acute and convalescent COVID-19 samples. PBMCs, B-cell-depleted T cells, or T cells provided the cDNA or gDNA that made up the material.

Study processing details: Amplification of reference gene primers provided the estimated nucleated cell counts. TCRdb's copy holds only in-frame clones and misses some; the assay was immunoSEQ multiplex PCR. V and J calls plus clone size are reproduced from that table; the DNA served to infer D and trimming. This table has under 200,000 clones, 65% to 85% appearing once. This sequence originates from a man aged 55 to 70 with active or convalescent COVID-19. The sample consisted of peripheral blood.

The DNA of the CDR3 is TGTGCCAGCAGCTTGGACACTAGCGGGAGTAATACAGATACGCAGTATTTT. This gives the protein CASSLDTSGSNTDTQYF. The V gene is TRBV5-4, the J gene TRBJ2-3, with TRBD2 matching 11 bases. This CDR3 is built from 17 residues. Germline V CDR1 and CDR2: SGHNT, YYREEE (reference sequence). V lost 0 bases and J lost 3; bases outside the gene matches: 6.